The 9 T cell receptor beta chains given below trace back to one sample, sequenced in a study of T cells in Graves' hyperthyroidism and ophthalmopathy. RNA transcripts gave rise to amplified TCR beta CDR3 regions. HTBI primers drove first-round RT-PCR of the TCR CDR3. MiXCR, run by TCRdb on the multiplex PCR reads, gives a single entry per CDR3 protein. The sample shows 550,000 to 800,000 distinct CDR3 sequences, around 17% of them seen only once. Specimen: blood. Source of these receptors: a young man with Graves' hyperthyroidism.

On this clonotype: Just one base apart from a much larger clone, this may be a read error. The chain carries TRBV28 and TRBJ1-1; D is unresolved. Per germline, CDR1 MDHEN and CDR2 SYDVKM. The CDR3 is made up of 12 amino acids. The CDR3 DNA sequence: TGTGCCAGCAAAATGATGTACACTGGAGCTTTCTTT. Translated, it gives CASKMMYTGAFF.

This clonotype was counted many times. The rearrangement uses TRBV11-2 and TRBJ2-3; D might be TRBD2 (6 bases). This CDR3 spans 17 amino acids. Germline values: CDR1 SGHAT, CDR2 FQNNGV. Trimming cost V 1 base and J 5 bases, with 19 bases left between them. CDR3 in amino acids: CASSLVQHRRVVDTQYF. Here the CDR3 DNA reads TGTGCCAGCAGCTTAGTCCAACACAGGAGGGTAGTAGATACGCAGTATTTT.

This clonotype came up a few times. The CDR3 DNA sequence: TGCAGCTTCAGAGACAGGGGGCCCTACAATGAGCAGTTCTTC. Encoded protein: CSFRDRGPYNEQFF. The chain couples TRBV29-1 to TRBJ2-1; TRBD1 aligns across 10 bases. Germline V gene lookup returns CDR1 SQVTM and CDR2 ANQGSEA. The length of the CDR3 is 14 residues. V was pared by 8 bases and J by 2 bases, with 6 bases of the junction left unmatched.

This clonotype was counted a few times. The DNA of the CDR3 is TGTGCCAGCAGGGACAGCAATAGCAATCAGCCCCAGCATTTT. Protein sequence: CASRDSNSNQPQHF. The chain carries TRBV12-3 or TRBV12-4 and TRBJ1-5, with D perhaps TRBD1 (6 bases). The CDR3 runs to 14 residues. V was clipped by 6 bases and J by 0 bases, with 9 bases between them.

This clonotype was found a few times. The chain recombines TRBV4-1 with TRBJ2-7; 8 bases match TRBD1. After removal of 3 bases from V and 3 bases from J, the junction contained 7 bases not matched to a gene. The CDR3 covers 15 residues. Per germline, CDR1 MGHRA and CDR2 YSYEKL. The CDR3 bases are TGCGCCAGCAGCCATCCGGGACAGGTGAACTACGAGCAGTACTTC. It is translated as CASSHPGQVNYEQYF.

The chain carries TRBV5-4 and TRBJ2-3; tentatively, D is TRBD2 (5 bases). V lost 6 bases and J 6 bases, leaving 14 bases between the germline ends. The length of the CDR3 is 13 residues. The germline V gene has CDR1 SGHNT and CDR2 YYREEE (reference sequence). The CDR3 loop reads CASTTGSRDTQYF. CDR3 DNA sequence: TGTGCCAGCACCACGGGGAGTAGGGATACGCAGTATTTT.

This clonotype was found many times. The chain uses TRBV28 and TRBJ2-5; TRBD2 matches 9 bases. Germline-derived CDR1 and CDR2 are MDHEN and SYDVKM. The CDR3 contains 13 residues. V lost 6 bases, J lost 6 bases, and 5 bases stayed unmatched. Here the CDR3 reads CASRRTSVQTQYF. CDR3 coding DNA: TGTGCCAGCAGACGGACTAGCGTGCAGACCCAGTACTTC. The whole variable domain, filled in from reference TRBV28 and TRBJ2-5, reads DVKVTQSSRYLVKRTGEKVFLECVQDMDHENMFWYRQDPGLGLRLIYFSYDVKMKEKGDIPEGYSVSREKKERFSLILESASTNQTSMYLCASRRTSVQTQYFGPGTRLLVL.

This clonotype was seen many times. The chain joins TRBV30 to TRBJ2-1; D not resolved. Germline V gene data show CDR1 as GTSNPN and CDR2 as SVGIG (reference sequence). The V gene lost 0 bases and the J gene lost 8 bases, with 5 bases spanning the gap. The CDR3 has 11 residues. The CDR3 nucleotides read TGTGCCTGGAGTGTATTGGATGAGCAGTTCTTC. Translating gives CAWSVLDEQFF.

This chain links TRBV27 with TRBJ2-1; D may correspond to TRBD1 or TRBD2 (5 bases each). Germline V gene lookup returns CDR1 MNHEY and CDR2 SMNVEV (reference sequence). The ends were cut back, 4 bases at V and 5 bases at J, with 15 bases in the middle. This CDR3 region has 15 residues. CDR3 sequence (DNA): TGTGCCAGCAGTTCAGAGGGGCGTTCCAACAATGAGCAGTTCTTC. It specifies CASSSEGRSNNEQFF.